This T cell receptor (beta chain) was recovered during a study of OX40 agonist ivuxolimab in advanced cancers. Notes on the study in general: Also showing low normalized T-cell clonal expansion were some of the nonresponders.

This clone appeared a single time. Its specificity is not known. Autoimmune disease history or systemic immunosuppression meant exclusion. Sequencing was performed with immunoSEQ multiplex PCR; in TCRdb, only in-frame clones are kept and a portion is missing. Found here are 68,000 or so clones, about nine tenths of them singletons; the top ten hold around 1.9%. V was pared by 2 bases and J by 10 bases, with 11 bases of the junction left unmatched. The CDR3 loop spans 16 amino acids. Germline V gives CDR1 MNHEY, CDR2 SVGAGI. Source: CD4+ or CD8+ T cells sorted from blood, taken in a trial of the OX40 agonist ivuxolimab. This receptor was identified in an adult with an advanced solid tumor such as melanoma, head and neck, liver or kidney cancer. The rearrangement uses TRBV6-5 and TRBJ1-6; 7 bases are shared with TRBD1. The DNA for the CDR3 is TGTGCCAGCAGTTACACACACAGGGGCGAAGGGTCACCCCTCCACTTT. This encodes CASSYTHRGEGSPLHF.